The 30 T cell receptor beta chains in this list originate from one sample, sequenced in a study of radiotherapy plus CTLA-4 blockade in lung cancer. Only in-frame clones appear in the TCRdb table, and some are missing; sequencing was by immunoSEQ multiplex PCR. Here the sample spans roughly 59,000 clones, about 70% being singletons. The material was peripheral blood, obtained from a patient treated with radiotherapy plus ipilimumab. The origin of the receptors is a human donor with non-small cell lung cancer whose response to radiotherapy plus ipilimumab could not be evaluated.

The rearrangement joins TRBV7-3 to TRBJ2-5; TRBD2 matches 7 bases. The CDR3 extends over 16 amino acids. J lost 2 bases, V lost 2 bases, and 8 bases had no gene match. Germline assignment: CDR1 SGHTA and CDR2 FQGTGA. CDR3 in DNA: TGTGCCAGCAGCTTATATGGGGGGGACCTACAAGAGACCCAGTACTTC. Translating gives CASSLYGGDLQETQYF.

Ten or more counts support this clone. For the CDR3, the DNA is TGTGCCAGCAGCCAAAGGGGGCGCAGGCATGGCTACACCTTC. Its protein is CASSQRGRRHGYTF. V and J are TRBV27 and TRBJ1-2, with 7 bases that match TRBD1. Per the germline V gene, CDR1 is MNHEY and CDR2 is SMNVEV (reference sequence). With V trimmed by 6 bases and J by 6 bases, 10 bases remained unmatched. There are 14 residues in the CDR3.

The rearrangement uses TRBV6-5 and TRBJ2-7, with a possible D match to TRBD1 (6 bases). The V end was cut by 6 bases, the J end by 3 bases, with 18 bases between. Germline V gene lookup returns CDR1 MNHEY and CDR2 SVGAGI. The CDR3 consists of 15 residues. In DNA, the CDR3 is TGTGCCAGCAGGAAACCGGGACCGGGACACTACGAGCAGTACTTC. Translating it yields CASRKPGPGHYEQYF.

This clone is deemed medium-sized. The CDR3 loop reads CASSKQGADTEAFF. CDR3 sequence (DNA): TGCGCCAGCAGCAAACAGGGGGCTGACACTGAAGCTTTCTTT. V is TRBV4-3 and J is TRBJ1-1; 9 bases match TRBD1. The CDR3 runs to 14 residues. Germline CDR1 is LGHNA and CDR2 is YSLEER. V lost 5 bases and J lost 3; bases outside the gene matches: 4.

As for this clone: At the DNA level, this CDR3 is encoded by other sequences in the same sample as well. CDR3 nucleotides: TGTGCCAGCAGCCCGGACGGGAACTCCTACGAGCAGTACTTC. Its translation: CASSPDGNSYEQYF. The chain couples TRBV6-5 to TRBJ2-7, with D perhaps matching TRBD2 (5 bases). V shed 6 bases and J shed 0 bases, with 12 bases lying between them. CDR1 is MNHEY, CDR2 SVGAGI, per germline. The CDR3 consists of 14 residues.

The rearrangement links TRBV11-2 to TRBJ1-5; D call uncertain. The germline V and J ends were trimmed by 8 bases and 0 bases, with 8 bases remaining between them. The germline V gene encodes CDR1 SGHAT and CDR2 FQNNGV. This CDR3 is 13 amino acids long. The CDR3 reads CASGGYSNQPQHF. The CDR3 coding sequence is TGTGCCAGCGGAGGGTATAGCAATCAGCCCCAGCATTTT.

The V and J genes are TRBV4-2 and TRBJ1-2; 8 bases agree with TRBD1. J was trimmed by 5 bases and V by 4 bases; bases with no gene match: 9. The germline V gene has CDR1 LGHNA and CDR2 YNFKEQ. The CDR3 has 15 amino acids. CDR3 sequence (DNA): TGTGCCAGCAGCCCCGGACAGGGCGCAGGGTATGGCTACACCTTC. This gives the protein CASSPGQGAGYGYTF.

The chain employs TRBV7-9 and TRBJ2-1; D possibly corresponds to TRBD1 (6 bases). Germline CDR1 and CDR2: SEHNR and FQNEAQ (reference sequence). The CDR3 is made up of 15 amino acids. The germline V and J ends were trimmed by 2 bases and 8 bases, with 16 bases remaining between them. CDR3 loop: CASSLLQGTLHEQFF. CDR3 coding DNA: TGTGCCAGCAGCTTATTACAGGGAACTTTGCATGAGCAGTTCTTC.

The sample holds a few counts of this clone. The V gene is TRBV5-8, the J gene TRBJ1-5, with unresolved D. Trimming removed 1 base from V and 0 bases from J, with 8 bases in between. The length of the CDR3 is 15 residues. Per germline, CDR1 SGHTS and CDR2 YDEGEE. The CDR3 reads CASSLSFLSNQPQHF. The DNA for the CDR3 is TGTGCCAGCAGCTTGTCGTTCCTTAGCAATCAGCCCCAGCATTTT.

This chain uses TRBV19 with TRBJ2-7; 8 bases match TRBD2. There are 15 residues in the CDR3. V lost 3 bases and J lost 6; bases outside the gene matches: 10. Per germline, CDR1 LNHDA and CDR2 SQIVND (reference sequence). In DNA, the CDR3 is TGTGCCAGTAGTATTAACGCGGGAGGTTATCTCGAGCAGTACTTC. It is translated as CASSINAGGYLEQYF.

The V and J genes are TRBV23-1 and TRBJ1-1; 10 bases map to TRBD1. TRBV23-1 belongs to the ORF category, with a function that is uncertain. Losses at the gene ends were 3 bases for V and 0 bases for J; bases not matched to a gene: 13. The CDR3 is 19 amino acids. The CDR3 spells CASSQGTGDSGAMNTEAFF. The CDR3 DNA is TGCGCCAGCAGTCAGGGGACAGGGGACAGTGGGGCCATGAACACTGAAGCTTTCTTT.

The CDR3 sequence: CASSQGDRASPLHF. In nucleotides, the CDR3 is TGTGCCAGCAGCCAGGGAGACAGGGCTTCACCCCTCCACTTT. The chain uses TRBV4-2 and TRBJ1-6; 7 positions match TRBD1. The CDR3 contains 14 residues. Germline loops: CDR1 LGHNA, CDR2 YNFKEQ. Germline trimming cut 3 bases from V and 9 bases from J; bases unmatched to any gene: 5.

V gene TRBV29-1 combines with J gene TRBJ1-1, with D hard to call. V dropped 1 base and J dropped 1 base, with 10 bases sitting between them. Germline lookup yields CDR1 SQVTM and CDR2 ANQGSEA. This CDR3 has 14 residues. The CDR3 protein is CSVEVGSGNTEAFF. CDR3 nucleotide sequence: TGCAGCGTTGAAGTTGGTTCGGGGAACACTGAAGCTTTCTTT.

The rearrangement joins TRBV5-1 to TRBJ2-1; 11 nucleotides line up with TRBD2. Per germline, CDR1 SGHRS and CDR2 YFSETQ. The V gene end was trimmed by 4 bases and the J gene end by 5 bases; junction bases not matched to a gene: 11. The CDR3 sequence is 17 residues long. The CDR3: CASSREGLAGPNNEQFF. For the CDR3, the DNA is TGCGCCAGCAGCAGGGAAGGACTAGCGGGCCCTAACAATGAGCAGTTCTTC.

The chain carries TRBV27 and TRBJ2-7; TRBD2 aligns across 10 bases. Trimming took 6 bases from V and 2 from J; bases not matched to a gene: 4. Germline values: CDR1 MNHEY, CDR2 SMNVEV (reference sequence). The CDR3 has 14 amino acids. This chain's CDR3 is CASSLLAGAYEQYF. The CDR3 DNA sequence: TGTGCCAGCAGCCTGCTAGCGGGGGCCTACGAGCAGTACTTC.

The V and J genes are TRBV4-1 and TRBJ1-6; D not certain. V dropped 1 base and J dropped 5 bases, with 9 bases sitting between them. The CDR3 is 15 amino acids. Germline CDR1 is MGHRA and CDR2 is YSYEKL. CDR3 amino acids: CASSQAQTNNSPLHF. The CDR3 DNA reads as TGCGCCAGCAGCCAAGCGCAGACAAATAATTCACCCCTCCACTTT.

This clone was recorded a few times. This chain uses TRBV19 with TRBJ2-2, with 11 bases fitting TRBD1. V was clipped by 10 bases and J by 5 bases; unmatched bases: 9. Germline V CDR1 and CDR2: LNHDA, SQIVND (reference sequence). The CDR3 has 15 amino acids. CDR3 amino acids: CATTLDRGRTGELFF. The CDR3 DNA reads TGTGCCACCACTCTGGACAGGGGGCGAACCGGGGAGCTGTTTTTT.

This rearrangement joins TRBV28 to TRBJ1-1, with D tentatively TRBD1 (6 bases). Germline values: CDR1 MDHEN, CDR2 SYDVKM. This CDR3 is 15 amino acids long. V lost 7 bases and J lost 0, with 15 bases in between. In nucleotides, the CDR3 is TGTGCCAGCACCCAAGGGGCAGGGGTGAACACTGAAGCTTTCTTT. Protein sequence: CASTQGAGVNTEAFF.

This chain links TRBV5-1 with TRBJ1-2; possibly TRBD1 for D (6 bases). CDR3 length: 13 residues. The germline CDR1 and CDR2 sequences are SGHRS and YFSETQ. V shed 4 bases and J shed 4 bases, with 11 bases lying between them. CDR3: CASSMAQGYGYTF. CDR3 coding DNA: TGCGCCAGCAGCATGGCACAGGGCTATGGCTACACCTTC.

The chain uses TRBV7-6 and TRBJ2-3; 7 nucleotides line up with TRBD1. The CDR3 is 15 amino acids. Germline V CDR1 and CDR2: SGHVS, FNYEAQ. The V segment lost 4 bases and the J segment 5 bases; nucleotides outside the gene matches: 9. CDR3 sequence reads: CASSSQGYGEDTQYF. CDR3 coding DNA: TGTGCCAGCAGCTCACAGGGGTATGGAGAAGATACGCAGTATTTT.

J is TRBJ2-3 and V is TRBV7-7; 11 nucleotides line up with TRBD2. The CDR3 is 15 residues long. CDR1 and CDR2 from the germline V gene are SSHAT and FNYEAQ (reference sequence). V was clipped by 5 bases and J by 6 bases; unmatched bases: 7. DNA of the CDR3: TGTGCCAGCAGCCTCAATAGCGGGGGGGGTGATACGCAGTATTTT. As protein: CASSLNSGGGDTQYF.

The V and J genes are TRBV4-1 and TRBJ2-3, with 10 bases matching TRBD2. Trimming at V came to 2 bases and at J to 1 base, leaving 12 bases not matched to a gene. The CDR3 contains 19 residues. Germline CDR1 and CDR2: MGHRA and YSYEKL. The CDR3 nucleotides are TGCGCCAGCAGCCAAATTATGAGCGGGGGGGCCTTCGGCACAGATACGCAGTATTTT. It yields the protein CASSQIMSGGAFGTDTQYF.

The V and J genes are TRBV4-3 and TRBJ1-1, with a possible D match to TRBD1 (5 bases). V dropped 0 bases and J dropped 11 bases, with 16 bases sitting between them. CDR3 size: 14 residues. CDR1 is LGHNA, CDR2 YSLEER, per germline. The CDR3: CASSQDPEAGWAFF. CDR3 DNA sequence: TGCGCCAGCAGCCAAGACCCCGAGGCAGGGTGGGCTTTCTTT.

This chain uses TRBV6-1 with TRBJ1-3; no clear D. The germline CDR1 and CDR2 sequences are MNHNS and SASEGT. The V and J ends lost 5 bases and 0 bases respectively, with 2 bases between them. The CDR3 covers 12 residues. The CDR3 region is CASSYSGNTIYF. CDR3 sequence (DNA): TGTGCCAGCAGTTACTCTGGAAACACCATATATTTT.

The chain is built from TRBV6-5 and TRBJ1-1; TRBD1 might be the D (5 bases). Germline loops: CDR1 MNHEY, CDR2 SVGAGI. The CDR3 length is 14 residues. V was clipped by 2 bases and J by 5 bases, with 12 bases between them. The CDR3 bases are TGTGCCAGCAGTTACACTACGCAGGGAACTGAAGCTTTCTTT. Its translation is CASSYTTQGTEAFF.

This chain uses TRBV2 with TRBJ2-3, with 8 bases that match TRBD2. The CDR3 extends over 14 amino acids. Germline assignment: CDR1 SNHLY and CDR2 FYNNEI. Unmatched junction bases numbered 5, after V lost 7 bases and J lost 2 bases. The CDR3 sequence: CASTPGGPTDTQYF. The CDR3 coding sequence is TGTGCCAGCACCCCGGGGGGGCCCACAGATACGCAGTATTTT. The full variable domain, its missing parts supplied by reference TRBV2 and TRBJ2-3, is EPEVTQTPSHQVTQMGQEVILRCVPISNHLYFYWYRQILGQKVEFLVSFYNNEISEKSEIFDDQFSVERPDGSNFTLKIRSTKLEDSAMYFCASTPGGPTDTQYFGPGTRLTVL.

This clone was seen more than once but under ten times. The CDR3 DNA is TGTGCCAGCAGAGCTCGGACGGGAGATAGCAATCAGCCCCAGCATTTT. Translating gives CASRARTGDSNQPQHF. The chain joins TRBV2 to TRBJ1-5; D is ambiguous. CDR1 is SNHLY, CDR2 FYNNEI, per germline. Trimming cost V 6 bases and J 0 bases, with 15 bases left between them. This CDR3 is 16 amino acids long.

The gene calls are TRBV6-1 and TRBJ1-5, with 7 bases fitting TRBD1. The CDR3 length is 14 residues. Trimming at V came to 5 bases and at J to 2 bases, leaving 3 bases not matched to a gene. Germline loops: CDR1 MNHNS, CDR2 SASEGT. This CDR3 reads CASSRTGGNQPQHF. CDR3 nucleotide sequence: TGTGCCAGCAGTCGGACAGGTGGCAATCAGCCCCAGCATTTT.

This clone was counted once. The rearrangement links TRBV29-1 to TRBJ2-7; 10 nucleotides agree with TRBD1. The CDR3 length is 13 residues. The J segment lost 3 bases and the V segment lost 7 bases, leaving 6 bases of the junction unmatched. The germline V gene has CDR1 SQVTM and CDR2 ANQGSEA. CDR3 nucleotide sequence: TGCAGCGGCCGGGACAGGGGAGTCTACGAGCAGTACTTC. Amino acids: CSGRDRGVYEQYF.

The chain employs TRBV18 and TRBJ1-5; 7 bases align to TRBD1. Trimming cost V 5 bases and J 1 base; bases outside gene matches: 2. The V gene's germline CDR1 is KGHSH and CDR2 LQKENI. The CDR3 spans 14 residues. The CDR3 spells CASSGTVSNQPQHF. The DNA of the CDR3 is TGTGCCAGCTCAGGGACAGTAAGCAATCAGCCCCAGCATTTT.